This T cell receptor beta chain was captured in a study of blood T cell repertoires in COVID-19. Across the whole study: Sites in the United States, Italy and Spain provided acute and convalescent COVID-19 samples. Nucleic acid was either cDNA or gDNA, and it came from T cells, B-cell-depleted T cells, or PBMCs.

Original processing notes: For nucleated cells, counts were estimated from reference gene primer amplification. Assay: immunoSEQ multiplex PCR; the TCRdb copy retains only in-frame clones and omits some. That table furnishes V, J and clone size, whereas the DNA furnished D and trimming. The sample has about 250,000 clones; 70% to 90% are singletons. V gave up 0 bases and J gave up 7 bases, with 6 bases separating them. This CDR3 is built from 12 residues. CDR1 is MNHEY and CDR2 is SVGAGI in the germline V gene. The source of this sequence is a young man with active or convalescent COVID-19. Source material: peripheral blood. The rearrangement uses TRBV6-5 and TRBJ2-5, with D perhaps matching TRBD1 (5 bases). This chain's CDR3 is CASSYSQGTQYF. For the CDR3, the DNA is TGTGCCAGCAGTTACTCCCAGGGGACCCAGTACTTC.